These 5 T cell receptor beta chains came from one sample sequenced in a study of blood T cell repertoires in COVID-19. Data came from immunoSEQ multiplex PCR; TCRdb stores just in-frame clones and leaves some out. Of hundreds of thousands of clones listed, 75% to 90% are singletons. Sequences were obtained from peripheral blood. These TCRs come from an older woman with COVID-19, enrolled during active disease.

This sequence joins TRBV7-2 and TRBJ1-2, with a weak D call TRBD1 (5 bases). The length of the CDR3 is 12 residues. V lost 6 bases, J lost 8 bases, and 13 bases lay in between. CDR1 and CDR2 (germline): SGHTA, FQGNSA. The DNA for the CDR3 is TGTGCCAGCAGGAAGACAGTGGAGGGCTACACCTTC. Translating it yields CASRKTVEGYTF.

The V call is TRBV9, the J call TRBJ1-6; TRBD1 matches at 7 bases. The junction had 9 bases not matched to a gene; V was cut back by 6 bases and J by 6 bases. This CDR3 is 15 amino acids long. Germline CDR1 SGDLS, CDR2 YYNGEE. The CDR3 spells CASKEGGEFNSPLHF. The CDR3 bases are TGTGCCAGCAAGGAAGGGGGCGAGTTTAATTCACCCCTCCACTTT. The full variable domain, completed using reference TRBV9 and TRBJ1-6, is DSGVTQTPKHLITATGQRVTLRCSPRSGDLSVYWYQQSLDQGLQFLIQYYNGEERAKGNILERFSAQQFPDLHSELNLSSLELGDSALYFCASKEGGEFNSPLHFGNGTRLTVT.

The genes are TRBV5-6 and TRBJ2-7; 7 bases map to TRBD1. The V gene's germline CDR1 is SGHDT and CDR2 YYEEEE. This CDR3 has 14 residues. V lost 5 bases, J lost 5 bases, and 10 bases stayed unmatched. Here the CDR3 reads CASRLTGLVNEQYF. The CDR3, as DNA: TGTGCCAGCAGGTTGACAGGGTTGGTCAACGAGCAGTACTTC. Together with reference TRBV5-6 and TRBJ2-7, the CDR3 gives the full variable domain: DAGVTQSPTHLIKTRGQQVTLRCSPKSGHDTVSWYQQALGQGPQFIFQYYEEEERQRGNFPDRFSGHQFPNYSSELNVNALLLGDSALYLCASRLTGLVNEQYFGPGTRLTVT.

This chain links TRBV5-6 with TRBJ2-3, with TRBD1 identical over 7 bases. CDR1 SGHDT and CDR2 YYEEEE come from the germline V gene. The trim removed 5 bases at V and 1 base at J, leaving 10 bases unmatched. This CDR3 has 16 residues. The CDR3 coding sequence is TGTGCCAGCAGTTTTCCCAGGGGGTTTGGCACAGATACGCAGTATTTT. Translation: CASSFPRGFGTDTQYF.

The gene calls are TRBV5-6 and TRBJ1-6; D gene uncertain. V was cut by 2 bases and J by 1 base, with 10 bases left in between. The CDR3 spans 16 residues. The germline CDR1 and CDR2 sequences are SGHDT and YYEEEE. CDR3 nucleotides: TGTGCCAGCAGCTTATGGAGTTGGTCCTATAATTCACCCCTCCACTTT. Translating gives CASSLWSWSYNSPLHF.